This T cell receptor (beta chain) was observed in a study of blood T cell repertoires in COVID-19. Turning to the study itself: COVID-19 samples collected from the United States, Italy and Spain covered acute and convalescent phases.

CDR1 MDHEN and CDR2 SYDVKM come from the germline V gene. With V trimmed by 3 bases and J by 4 bases, 9 bases remained unmatched. The CDR3 is 16 amino acids. Method: immunoSEQ multiplex PCR; TCRdb's copy keeps in-frame clones and lacks some. The sample consists of some 190,000 clones, almost 85% of them appearing once. The specimen sequenced was peripheral blood. The chain couples TRBV28 to TRBJ2-3, with 8 nucleotides matching TRBD1. The origin of this receptor is a woman in her 70s with active or convalescent COVID-19. This CDR3 is CASSFQQGGVADTQYF. CDR3 coding DNA: TGTGCCAGCAGTTTCCAACAGGGGGGTGTCGCAGATACGCAGTATTTT. Full variable domain (outside the CDR3, taken from reference TRBV28 and TRBJ2-3): DVKVTQSSRYLVKRTGEKVFLECVQDMDHENMFWYRQDPGLGLRLIYFSYDVKMKEKGDIPEGYSVSREKKERFSLILESASTNQTSMYLCASSFQQGGVADTQYFGPGTRLTVL.